The rows below give T cell receptor beta chains drawn from one sample of a study of blood T cells in healthy people across ages. TCRdb re-called the 5' RACE reads through MiXCR, storing one row per CDR3 protein. The sample consists of some 940,000 distinct CDR3 sequences, 25% to 35% of them appearing once. These data also formed part of another study, on T cells of mothers and their children.

The specimen was blood. These receptors came from a woman in her thirties or forties in good health. CDR3s leave out the opening cysteine and the closing phenylalanine or tryptophan. Each record gives: clone size, J gene, V gene, CDR3 protein. Clone size appears in some rows only: once, few, many, or a class for an expanded clone.

. | TRBJ2-1 | TRBV15 | ATSREELPYEQF
. | TRBJ1-1 | TRBV2 | ASSHKNTEAF
. | TRBJ2-3 | TRBV20-1 | SAGDLSGGMNTDTQY
few | TRBJ2-7 | TRBV10-3 | ASRTSGGANEQY
few | TRBJ2-7 | TRBV9 | ASSTQGSPSYEQY
. | TRBJ1-2 | TRBV28 | AIKGQGDPYGYT
many | TRBJ2-1 | TRBV20-1 | SAPGLRGGSYNEQF
. | TRBJ2-5 | TRBV6-6 | ASTYSGGGQETQY
many | TRBJ2-2 | TRBV19 | ASSSGHHRTGELF
. | TRBJ1-2 | TRBV5-1 | ASRSGQDTNYGYT
few | TRBJ1-6 | TRBV18 | ASSLLQELAYNSPLH
few | TRBJ2-5 | TRBV7-9 | ASSSQPQGYQETQY
. | TRBJ2-3 | TRBV12-3/TRBV12-4 | ASQGGVHTDTQY
. | TRBJ2-7 | TRBV28 | ASNGAPQSYEQY
many | TRBJ2-7 | TRBV29-1 | SVPGERATYEQY
few | TRBJ2-7 | TRBV28 | ASSPPRGQGAYEQY
many | TRBJ2-5 | TRBV29-1 | SVGDNIGTQY
. | TRBJ1-2 | TRBV7-9 | ASPAGGYT
few | TRBJ1-2 | TRBV28 | ASSLANEWGYGYT
. | . | TRBV7-2 | ASSSGTSVPCEQY
many | TRBJ2-7 | TRBV27 | ASSLGAIYEQY
many | TRBJ2-5 | TRBV10-3 | AISGVTGGQETQY
. | TRBJ2-1 | TRBV3-1 | ASSRASGAGGRWQF
few | TRBJ1-2 | TRBV4-3 | ASSHPGDGYT
many | TRBJ2-6 | TRBV9 | ASGEQGPTSGANVLT
. | TRBJ2-5 | TRBV7-2 | ASNKAGAYIKETQY
few | TRBJ2-3 | TRBV20-1 | SARGHRGELTDTQY
. | TRBJ2-2 | TRBV20-1 | SAMGGGGDTGELF
. | TRBJ1-2 | TRBV12-3/TRBV12-4 | ASRPDRAPNYGCT
few | . | TRBV15 | ATSRAGPGETQY
. | TRBJ1-6 | TRBV12-3/TRBV12-4 | ASTSVVYNSPLH
few | TRBJ2-7 | TRBV7-2 | ASSLQGALSYEQY
many | TRBJ2-7 | TRBV5-1 | ASSAGGTGRYEQY
. | TRBJ1-1 | TRBV29-1 | SVVIRRQGTEAF
. | TRBJ2-7 | TRBV28 | ASSWTQGAAIYEQY
. | TRBJ1-2 | TRBV9 | ASSNRGGANYGYT
many | TRBJ2-5 | TRBV7-2 | ASSPGTVIGQETQY
. | TRBJ1-5 | TRBV20-1 | SARARDRGNQPQH
. | TRBJ1-2 | TRBV6-1 | ASSDGPNYGYT
few | TRBJ2-1 | TRBV7-9 | ASSSGGGLAVNERF
. | TRBJ1-1 | TRBV2 | ASRKSFMNTEAF
. | TRBJ1-4 | TRBV18 | ASSPRGTSTNEKLF
few | TRBJ2-1 | TRBV28 | ASASGGQGRNEQF
. | . | TRBV7-3 | ASSLNAGTGTYEQY
many | TRBJ1-5 | TRBV20-1 | SANYQGQPQH
many | TRBJ2-1 | TRBV12-3/TRBV12-4 | ASSLVLYNEQF
many | TRBJ2-7 | TRBV14 | ASSQIPTKAAQY
. | TRBJ1-5 | TRBV20-1 | SARGQLQPQH